These 7 T cell receptor beta chains originate from one sample sequenced in a study of blood T cell repertoires in COVID-19 (dated by TCRdb to the early 2020s). The library was prepared using the immunoSEQ multiplex PCR assay. Sourced from immuneACCESS, this table was stored by TCRdb with only in-frame sequences that have V and J called. A share of the clones is absent; for the studies checked, an unresolved V gene accounts for under half, and the remainder has no known explanation. This sample gives 200,000 to 250,000 clones in total; 88% of them show up just once. 2.5% to 3.5% of the sample comes from the top ten. The specimen was peripheral blood. The receptors shown here come from a woman in her sixties or seventies with acute or convalescent COVID-19.

J is TRBJ2-7 and V is TRBV10-3, with TRBD1 identical over 7 bases. V lost 3 bases to trimming and J lost 4 bases; unmatched junction nucleotides: 6. The CDR3 loop spans 14 amino acids. The V gene's germline CDR1 is ENHRY and CDR2 SYGVKD. CDR3 loop: CAISEFGTEYEQYF. As DNA, the CDR3 is TGTGCCATCAGTGAATTCGGGACAGAATACGAGCAGTACTTC.

This clone has just one count. The chain combines TRBV29-1 with TRBJ1-4; 9 nucleotides align to TRBD1. This CDR3 has 14 amino acids. V trimming: 6 bases; J trimming: 6 bases; junction bases outside the gene matches: 8. Germline-derived CDR1 and CDR2 are SQVTM and ANQGSEA. In DNA, the CDR3 is TGCAGCGTCCTTACAGGGGGCCGTCATGAAAAACTGTTTTTT. Its translation is CSVLTGGRHEKLFF. The variable domain in full, with the rest retrieved from reference TRBV29-1 and TRBJ1-4, is SAVISQKPSRDICQRGTSLTIQCQVDSQVTMMFWYRQQPGQSLTLIATANQGSEATYESGFVIDKFPISRPNLTFSTLTVSNMSPEDSSIYLCSVLTGGRHEKLFFGSGTQLSVL.

A single count supports this clone. V and J are TRBV30 and TRBJ1-5; 7 nucleotides agree with TRBD1. V was clipped by 3 bases and J by 4 bases; unmatched bases: 3. Germline V gene sequence: CDR1 GTSNPN, CDR2 SVGIG (reference sequence). The CDR3 is made up of 13 amino acids. CDR3 region: CAWRQGLNQPQHF. For the CDR3, the DNA is TGTGCCTGGAGACAGGGGCTTAATCAGCCCCAGCATTTT.

In DNA, the CDR3 is TGTGCCTGGAGTGTACAGGGGACCCGCACAGATACGCAGTATTTT. It translates to CAWSVQGTRTDTQYF. The rearrangement uses TRBV30 and TRBJ2-3, with 7 bases lining up with TRBD1. Unmatched junction bases numbered 4, after V lost 0 bases and J lost 1 base. The CDR3 consists of 15 residues. Germline V gives CDR1 GTSNPN, CDR2 SVGIG (reference sequence).

Points on this clone: Distinct nucleotide sequences in the sample also encode this CDR3. The chain recombines TRBV5-1 with TRBJ1-4; D call uncertain. Trimming took off 0 bases at V and 5 bases at J, with 8 bases between the two ends. Germline CDR1 reads SGHRS; CDR2 reads YFSETQ. CDR3 length: 14 residues. This CDR3 is CASSLGTGNEKLFF. Written as DNA, the CDR3 is TGCGCCAGCAGCTTGGGAACGGGGAATGAAAAACTGTTTTTT.

V usage is TRBV15 and J usage is TRBJ1-2; perhaps TRBD1 as D (5 bases). The CDR3 has 15 amino acids. CDR1 is LNHNV and CDR2 is YYDKDF in the germline V gene (reference sequence). Deletions cut 2 bases from V and 2 bases from J, with 12 bases between. The CDR3 spells CATSRSLAGNYGYTF. The CDR3 nucleotides read TGTGCCACCAGCAGATCCCTCGCAGGGAACTATGGCTACACCTTC.

The rearrangement joins TRBV7-6 to TRBJ1-1; TRBD1 is a possible D gene (6 bases). Germline CDR1 is SGHVS and CDR2 is FNYEAQ. There are 16 residues in the CDR3. With 5 bases removed from V and 1 base from J, the gap between germline ends came to 17 bases. The CDR3 nucleotides read TGTGCCAGCAGCGACCCGCAGGACAGACCGAACACTGAAGCTTTCTTT. Amino acid sequence: CASSDPQDRPNTEAFF.